This is a list of T cell receptor beta chains from one sample in a study of response to subunit inactivated influenza vaccine. Each CDR3 protein gets one entry after TCRdb re-called the RT-PCR reads with MiXCR. The table records around 490,000 distinct CDR3 sequences, 6% to 9% of them present only once. Sequencing was performed on PBMCs from blood, taken around 25 months after vaccination. These receptors all stem from a man between 50 and 75 years old who received an inactivated influenza vaccine. Each CDR3 is given with its conserved first and last residue. Clone sizes are given selectively: once, few, many, or a class where the clone is expanded.

TRBJ2-7,TRBV7-2,few,CASSRQETYEQYF
TRBJ1-6,TRBV30,few,CAWSVGYNSPLHF
TRBJ2-7,TRBV12-3/TRBV12-4,few,CASSQRRPRGAEQYF
TRBJ2-1,TRBV6-5,many,CASSYGRLAGNEQFF
TRBJ2-3,TRBV29-1,-,CSVGVGLAGYTDTQYF
TRBJ2-1,TRBV5-1,-,CASSLVPGQYNEQFF
TRBJ2-1,TRBV11-2,-,CASRRVIRNEQFF
TRBJ2-7,TRBV29-1,-,CSVEDLTSLEQYF
TRBJ1-6,TRBV4-1,few,CASSQGGGRNNSPLHF
TRBJ1-1,TRBV28,many,CASSDREQAFF
TRBJ2-2,TRBV5-1,many,CASSRESTGELFF
TRBJ2-2,TRBV5-1,few,CASSSGGTNTGELFF
TRBJ1-1,TRBV12-3/TRBV12-4,-,CASSLPRLGTFF
TRBJ2-1,TRBV7-8,-,CASSLKWRNEQFF
TRBJ1-5,TRBV20-1,-,CSARDRQGNQPQHF
TRBJ2-5,TRBV5-1,few,CASKEAAYQETQYF
TRBJ2-5,TRBV9,many,CASSPGVAQQETQYF
TRBJ2-2,TRBV9,many,CASSVGSAANTGELFF
TRBJ1-3,TRBV7-8,-,CASSFTGDSGNTIYF
TRBJ1-1,TRBV20-1,few,CSAREGTYTEAFF
TRBJ2-3,TRBV7-3,few,CASSKSGRAGGDTQYF
TRBJ1-5,TRBV20-1,-,CSASRTVNQPQHF
TRBJ2-1,TRBV7-6,-,CASSPLAGSNYNEQFF
TRBJ1-4,TRBV27,many,CASSWDRTNEKLFF
TRBJ2-5,TRBV2,-,CASAGLAEETQYF
TRBJ1-1,TRBV10-3,-,CAIRPGTVNTEAFF
TRBJ2-2,TRBV2,few,CASSPGLAHTGELFF
TRBJ2-3,TRBV24-1,few,CATSRVHTDTQYF
TRBJ2-7,TRBV4-3,-,CASSQVRDYEQYF
TRBJ2-3,TRBV20-1,few,CSARDSQAITDTQYF
TRBJ2-7,TRBV6-2/TRBV6-3,few,CASTDRVNYEQYF
TRBJ2-5,TRBV28,many,CASSFPPSETQYF
TRBJ1-4,TRBV7-2,-,CASSLVGTAINEKLFF
TRBJ2-3,TRBV7-9,-,CASSLEGPPTQYF
TRBJ1-1,TRBV5-1,many,CASSLEGEGAFF
TRBJ1-5,TRBV4-3,-,CASSQVLTVQPQHF
TRBJ2-2,TRBV27,once,CASSVTNTGELFF
TRBJ2-3,TRBV6-5,-,CASSYHHRTDTQYF
TRBJ2-2,TRBV25-1,-,CASSWGSSGELFF
TRBJ1-5,TRBV5-6,few,CASSRDRGTNQPQHF
TRBJ1-2,TRBV15,few,CATSRETGYYGYTF
TRBJ2-6,TRBV20-1,few,CSAMDRSGANVLTF
TRBJ2-3,TRBV11-2,many,CASSLRIGGTDTQYF
TRBJ1-4,TRBV29-1,-,CSVGTGGSEKLFF
TRBJ2-7,TRBV12-3/TRBV12-4,many,CASSRRGKEQYF
TRBJ2-3,TRBV5-1,many,CASSYMTGITDTQYF
TRBJ1-1,TRBV10-1,-,CASSDPGALNTEAFF
TRBJ2-2,TRBV9,few,CASSVALAENTGELFF
TRBJ2-2,TRBV7-9,few,CASSPWRVRAGELFF
TRBJ1-1,TRBV4-3,few,CASSQVLLNTEAFF
TRBJ1-3,TRBV15,-,CATSRQGLTGNTIYF
TRBJ2-3,TRBV20-1,many,CSARAQSGDTQYF
TRBJ2-2,TRBV5-1,-,CASSPVQGVGELFF
TRBJ1-5,TRBV4-2,few,CASSQEADTRGQAQHF
TRBJ2-1,TRBV3-1,few,CASSPSWTGALYNEQFF
TRBJ2-7,TRBV20-1,-,CSAHLPPGSSWYEQYF